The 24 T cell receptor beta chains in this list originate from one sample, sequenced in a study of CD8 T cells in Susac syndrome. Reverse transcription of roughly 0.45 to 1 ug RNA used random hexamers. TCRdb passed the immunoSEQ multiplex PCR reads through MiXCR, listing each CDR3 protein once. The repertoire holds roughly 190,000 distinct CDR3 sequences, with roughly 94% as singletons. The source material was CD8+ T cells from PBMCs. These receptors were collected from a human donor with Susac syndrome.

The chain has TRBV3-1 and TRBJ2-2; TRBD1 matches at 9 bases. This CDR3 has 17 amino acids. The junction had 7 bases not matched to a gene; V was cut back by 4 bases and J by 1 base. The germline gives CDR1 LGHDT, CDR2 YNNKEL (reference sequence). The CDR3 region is CASSPRGTGLNTGELFF. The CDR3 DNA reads TGTGCCAGCAGCCCCCGTGGGACAGGGCTGAACACCGGGGAGCTGTTTTTT.

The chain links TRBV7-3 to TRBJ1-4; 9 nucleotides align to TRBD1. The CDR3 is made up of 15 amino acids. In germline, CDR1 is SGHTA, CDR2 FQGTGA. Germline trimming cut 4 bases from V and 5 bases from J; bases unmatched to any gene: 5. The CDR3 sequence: CASSSTGTGNEKLFF. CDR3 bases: TGTGCCAGCAGCTCTACCGGGACAGGGAATGAAAAACTGTTTTTT.

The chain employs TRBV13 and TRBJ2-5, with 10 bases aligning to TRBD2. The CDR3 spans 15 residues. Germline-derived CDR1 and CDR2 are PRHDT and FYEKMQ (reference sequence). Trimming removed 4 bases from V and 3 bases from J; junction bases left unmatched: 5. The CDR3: CASSSRTSGKETQYF. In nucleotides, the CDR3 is TGTGCCAGCAGCTCTAGGACTAGCGGCAAAGAGACCCAGTACTTC.

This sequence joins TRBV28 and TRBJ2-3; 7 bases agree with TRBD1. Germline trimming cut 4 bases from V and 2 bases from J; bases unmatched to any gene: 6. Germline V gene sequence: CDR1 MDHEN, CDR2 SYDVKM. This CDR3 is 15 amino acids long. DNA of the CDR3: TGTGCCAGCAGTTCCCCGGGACAGCTCACAGATACGCAGTATTTT. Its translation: CASSSPGQLTDTQYF.

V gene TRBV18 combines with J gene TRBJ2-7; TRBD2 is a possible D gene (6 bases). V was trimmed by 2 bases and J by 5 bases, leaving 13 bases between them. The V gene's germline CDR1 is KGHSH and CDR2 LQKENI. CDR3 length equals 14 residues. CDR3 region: CASSPGAGLDEQYF. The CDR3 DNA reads TGTGCCAGCTCACCAGGGGCGGGGTTGGACGAGCAGTACTTC. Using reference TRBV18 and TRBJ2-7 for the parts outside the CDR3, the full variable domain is NAGVMQNPRHLVRRRGQEARLRCSPMKGHSHVYWYRQLPEEGLKFMVYLQKENIIDESGMPKERFSAEFPKEGPSILRIQQVVRGDSAAYFCASSPGAGLDEQYFGPGTRLTVT.

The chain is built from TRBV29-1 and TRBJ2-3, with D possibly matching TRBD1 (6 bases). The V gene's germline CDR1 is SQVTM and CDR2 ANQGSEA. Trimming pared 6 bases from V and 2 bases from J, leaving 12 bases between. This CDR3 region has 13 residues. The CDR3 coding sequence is TGCAGCGTAGTCGACAGGAACACAGATACGCAGTATTTT. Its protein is CSVVDRNTDTQYF.

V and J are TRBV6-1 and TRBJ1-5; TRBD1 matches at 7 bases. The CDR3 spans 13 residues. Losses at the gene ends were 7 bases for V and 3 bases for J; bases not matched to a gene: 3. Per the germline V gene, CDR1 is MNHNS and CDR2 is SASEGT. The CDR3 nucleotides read TGTGCCAGCAAGACAGGGTCCAATCAGCCCCAGCATTTT. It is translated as CASKTGSNQPQHF.

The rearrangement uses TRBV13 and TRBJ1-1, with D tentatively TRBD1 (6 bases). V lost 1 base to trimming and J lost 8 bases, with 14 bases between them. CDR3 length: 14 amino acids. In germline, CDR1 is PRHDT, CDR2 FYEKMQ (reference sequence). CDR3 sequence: CASSLVTGKVEAFF. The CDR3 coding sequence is TGTGCCAGCAGCTTAGTAACAGGGAAGGTGGAAGCTTTCTTT.

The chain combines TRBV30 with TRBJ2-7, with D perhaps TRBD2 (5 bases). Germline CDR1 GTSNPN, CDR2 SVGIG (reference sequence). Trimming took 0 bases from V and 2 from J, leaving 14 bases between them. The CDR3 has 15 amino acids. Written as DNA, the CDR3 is TGTGCCTGGAGTGTGAGGGCGCGGAATACCTACGAGCAGTACTTC. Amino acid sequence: CAWSVRARNTYEQYF. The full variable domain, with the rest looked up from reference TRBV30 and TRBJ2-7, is SQTIHQWPATLVQPVGSPLSLECTVEGTSNPNLYWYRQAAGRGLQLLFYSVGIGQISSEVPQNLSASRPQDRQFILSSKKLLLSDSGFYLCAWSVRARNTYEQYFGPGTRLTVT.

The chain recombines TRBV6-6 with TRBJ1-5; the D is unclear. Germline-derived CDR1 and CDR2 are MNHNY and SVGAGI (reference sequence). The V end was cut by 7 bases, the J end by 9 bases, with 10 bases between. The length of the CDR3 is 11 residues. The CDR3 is CASTNEGPQHF. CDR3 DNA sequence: TGTGCCAGCACCAACGAAGGGCCCCAGCATTTT.

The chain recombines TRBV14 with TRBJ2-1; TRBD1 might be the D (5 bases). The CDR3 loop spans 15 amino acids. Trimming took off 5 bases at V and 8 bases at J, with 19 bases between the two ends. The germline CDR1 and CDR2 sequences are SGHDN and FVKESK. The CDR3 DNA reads TGTGCCAGCAGCGCGGCCTCAGGGCCTGCGGATGAGCAGTTCTTC. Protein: CASSAASGPADEQFF.

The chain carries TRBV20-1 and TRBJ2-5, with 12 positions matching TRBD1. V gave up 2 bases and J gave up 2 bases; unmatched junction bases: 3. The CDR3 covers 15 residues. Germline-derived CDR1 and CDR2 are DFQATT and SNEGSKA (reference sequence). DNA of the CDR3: TGCAGTGCTAGAAGGGACAGGGGGCGGCAAGAGACCCAGTACTTC. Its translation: CSARRDRGRQETQYF.

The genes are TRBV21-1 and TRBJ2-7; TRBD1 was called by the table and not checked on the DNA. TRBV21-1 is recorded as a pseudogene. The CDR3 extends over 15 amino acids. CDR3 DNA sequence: TGTGCCAGCAGCAAAGGAGGCCAGGGGAAGGACGAGCAGTACTTC. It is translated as CASSKGGQGKDEQYF.

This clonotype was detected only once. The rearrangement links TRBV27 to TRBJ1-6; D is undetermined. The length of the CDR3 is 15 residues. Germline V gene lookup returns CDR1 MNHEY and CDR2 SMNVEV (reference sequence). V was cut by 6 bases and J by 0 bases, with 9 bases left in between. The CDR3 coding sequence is TGTGCCAGCAGGGGCTGGAGCTCCTATAATTCACCCCTCCACTTT. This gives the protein CASRGWSSYNSPLHF.

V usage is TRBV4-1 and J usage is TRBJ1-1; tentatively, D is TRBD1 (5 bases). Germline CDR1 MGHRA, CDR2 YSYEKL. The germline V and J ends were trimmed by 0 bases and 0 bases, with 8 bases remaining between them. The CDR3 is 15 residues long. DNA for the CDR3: TGCGCCAGCAGCCAAGAACCAGGGATGAACACTGAAGCTTTCTTT. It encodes CASSQEPGMNTEAFF.

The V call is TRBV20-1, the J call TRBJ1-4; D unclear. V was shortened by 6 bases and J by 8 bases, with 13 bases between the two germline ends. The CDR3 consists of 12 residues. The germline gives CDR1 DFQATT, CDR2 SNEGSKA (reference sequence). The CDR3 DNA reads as TGCAGTGCCACGACCGGCTCGGAAAAACTGTTTTTT. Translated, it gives CSATTGSEKLFF.

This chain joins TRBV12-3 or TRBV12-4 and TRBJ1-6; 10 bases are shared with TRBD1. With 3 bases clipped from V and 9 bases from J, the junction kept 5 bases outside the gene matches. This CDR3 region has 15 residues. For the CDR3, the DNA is TGTGCCAGCAGTTTGAAGGGACAGGGGTCTTCACCCCTCCACTTT. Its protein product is CASSLKGQGSSPLHF.

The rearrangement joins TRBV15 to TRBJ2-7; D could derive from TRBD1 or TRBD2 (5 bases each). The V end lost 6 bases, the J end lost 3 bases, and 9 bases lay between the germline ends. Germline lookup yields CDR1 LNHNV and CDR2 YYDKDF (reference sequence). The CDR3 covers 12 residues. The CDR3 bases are TGTGCCACCAGTTTTGGGGGCTACGAGCAGTACTTC. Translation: CATSFGGYEQYF.

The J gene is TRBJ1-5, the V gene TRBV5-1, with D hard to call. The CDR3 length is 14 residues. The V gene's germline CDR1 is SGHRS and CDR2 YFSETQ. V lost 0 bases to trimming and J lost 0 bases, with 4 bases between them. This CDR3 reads CASSLDYSNQPQHF. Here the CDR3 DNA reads TGCGCCAGCAGCTTGGATTATAGCAATCAGCCCCAGCATTTT.

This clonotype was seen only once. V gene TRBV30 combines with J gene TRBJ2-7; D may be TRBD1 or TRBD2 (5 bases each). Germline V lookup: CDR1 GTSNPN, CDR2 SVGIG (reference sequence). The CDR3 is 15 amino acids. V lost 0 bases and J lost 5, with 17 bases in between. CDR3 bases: TGTGCCTGGAGTGTGTTAAGGGGAGTAAAGGACGAGCAGTACTTC. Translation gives CAWSVLRGVKDEQYF.

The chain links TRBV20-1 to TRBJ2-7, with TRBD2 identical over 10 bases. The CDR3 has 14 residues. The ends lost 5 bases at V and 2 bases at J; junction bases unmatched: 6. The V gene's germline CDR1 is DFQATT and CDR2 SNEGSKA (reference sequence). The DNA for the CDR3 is TGCAGTGCTTGGAGCGGGGGGGACCCCTACGAGCAGTACTTC. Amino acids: CSAWSGGDPYEQYF.

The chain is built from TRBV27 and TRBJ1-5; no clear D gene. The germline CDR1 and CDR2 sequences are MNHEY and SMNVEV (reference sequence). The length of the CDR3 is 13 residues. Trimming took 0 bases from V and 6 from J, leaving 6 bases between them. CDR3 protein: CASSLSGSQPQHF. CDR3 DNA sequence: TGTGCCAGCAGTTTATCAGGTAGTCAGCCCCAGCATTTT.

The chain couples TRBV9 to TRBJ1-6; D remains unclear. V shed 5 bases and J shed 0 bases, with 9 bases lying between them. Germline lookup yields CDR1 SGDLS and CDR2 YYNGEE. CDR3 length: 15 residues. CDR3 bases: TGTGCCAGCAGTTATACGAGCTCCTATAATTCACCCCTCCACTTT. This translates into CASSYTSSYNSPLHF.

CDR3 residues: CASSSEQGYSGNTIYF. DNA of the CDR3: TGTGCCAGCAGCTCGGAACAGGGGTACTCTGGAAACACCATATATTTT. This chain uses TRBV7-8 with TRBJ1-3, with 7 bases aligning to TRBD1. This CDR3 spans 16 amino acids. The V and J ends lost 4 bases and 0 bases, in that order; junction bases with no gene match: 6. CDR1 is SGHVS and CDR2 is FQNEAQ in the germline V gene.